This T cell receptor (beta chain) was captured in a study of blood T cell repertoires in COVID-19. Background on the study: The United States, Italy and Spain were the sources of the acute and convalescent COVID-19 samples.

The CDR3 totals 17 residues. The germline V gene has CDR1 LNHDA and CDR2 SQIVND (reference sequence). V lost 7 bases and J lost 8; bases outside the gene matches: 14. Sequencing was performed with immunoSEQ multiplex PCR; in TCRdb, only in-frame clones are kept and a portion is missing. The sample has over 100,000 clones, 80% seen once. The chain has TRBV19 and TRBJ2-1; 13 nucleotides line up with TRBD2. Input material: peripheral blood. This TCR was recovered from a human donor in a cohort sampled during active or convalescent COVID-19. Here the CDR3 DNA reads TGTGCCAGTACACGAATGTACACTAGCGGGAGGGCCCATGAGCAGTTCTTC. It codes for CASTRMYTSGRAHEQFF.